These 17 T cell receptor beta chains share one sample of origin, sequenced in a study of cytomegalovirus exposure and HLA in healthy donors. The PCR employed 60 Vbeta primers together with 13 Jbeta primers. TCRdb keeps only in-frame clones here, not all; method: immunoSEQ multiplex PCR. The table records more than 25,000 clones, just under 70% of them present only once. The sample was PBMCs. These receptors were obtained from a woman in her 50s in good health and CMV-seronegative.

The chain employs TRBV7-6 and TRBJ2-7; TRBD1 is a possible D gene (7 bases). Per germline, CDR1 SGHVS and CDR2 FNYEAQ. The CDR3 consists of 15 residues. V dropped 5 bases and J dropped 6 bases, with 20 bases sitting between them. The CDR3 bases are TGTGCCAGCAGCCACCGCGGGACAGCTTACGTCGAGCAGTACTTC. This codes for CASSHRGTAYVEQYF.

V and J are TRBV5-6 and TRBJ1-5; TRBD1 matches at 8 bases. Germline CDR1 and CDR2: SGHDT and YYEEEE. This CDR3 region has 16 residues. The V segment lost 0 bases and the J segment 7 bases; nucleotides outside the gene matches: 9. DNA of the CDR3: TGTGCCAGCAGCTTGGGGACAGGGAAAGCGTACCAGCCCCAGCATTTT. The encoded protein is CASSLGTGKAYQPQHF.

The chain uses TRBV2 and TRBJ1-1; D is possibly TRBD1 (6 bases). V was pared by 5 bases and J by 5 bases, with 12 bases between. The CDR3 runs 13 residues. Germline-derived CDR1 and CDR2 are SNHLY and FYNNEI. DNA of the CDR3: TGTGCCAGCAGTTCGGATACAGGGACTGAAGCTTTCTTT. It codes for CASSSDTGTEAFF.

This clone was found once. CDR3 sequence reads: CASSGGQGGNYGYTF. The CDR3 DNA follows: TGCGCCAGCAGTGGAGGACAGGGGGGAAATTATGGCTACACCTTC. The J gene is TRBJ1-2, the V gene TRBV10-1, with TRBD1 identical over 10 bases. The V gene's germline CDR1 is WNHNN and CDR2 SYGVQD (reference sequence). The CDR3 sequence is 15 residues long. With V trimmed by 4 bases and J by 5 bases, 7 bases remained unmatched.

The chain carries TRBV6-1 and TRBJ1-5, with a tentative D call TRBD1 (5 bases). Looked up from germline, CDR1 is MNHNS and CDR2 is SASEGT. Deletions cut 7 bases from V and 5 bases from J, with 15 bases between. The CDR3 runs to 14 residues. CDR3 sequence: CASTIRDSDQPQHF. The CDR3 DNA is TGTGCCAGCACCATCCGGGACTCCGATCAGCCCCAGCATTTT.

The J gene is TRBJ1-6, the V gene TRBV29-1, with D unclear. Germline-derived CDR1 and CDR2 are SQVTM and ANQGSEA. This CDR3 is 15 amino acids long. The V end was cut by 6 bases, the J end by 0 bases, with 12 bases between. For the CDR3, the DNA is TGCAGCGTAGGACTTAACAGCTCCTATAATTCACCCCTCCACTTT. This translates into CSVGLNSSYNSPLHF.

J is TRBJ1-1 and V is TRBV10-1; a weak D match, TRBD1 (6 bases). Trimming took 5 bases from V and 1 from J, leaving 8 bases between them. The CDR3 is 13 residues long. Germline V gene data show CDR1 as WNHNN and CDR2 as SYGVQD (reference sequence). As DNA, the CDR3 is TGCGCCAGCAGTCCACAGGGGAACACTGAAGCTTTCTTT. Protein: CASSPQGNTEAFF.

The sample holds one count of this clone. J is TRBJ1-2 and V is TRBV9; 9 positions agree with TRBD1. Germline CDR1 is SGDLS and CDR2 is YYNGEE. J was trimmed by 6 bases and V by 0 bases; bases with no gene match: 6. The CDR3 is 15 residues long. CDR3 DNA sequence: TGTGCCAGCAGCGTAGTACGGACAGGGGAGAATGGCTACACCTTC. Amino acids: CASSVVRTGENGYTF.

The rearrangement joins TRBV28 to TRBJ1-5; 7 bases are a match to TRBD1. Germline V CDR1 and CDR2: MDHEN, SYDVKM. V lost 6 bases and J lost 2; bases outside the gene matches: 10. There are 16 residues in the CDR3. The CDR3, as DNA: TGTGCCAGCAGCTCAACCTCCGGGACAGGCAATCAGCCCCAGCATTTT. It is translated as CASSSTSGTGNQPQHF.

J is TRBJ2-3 and V is TRBV4-2, with 7 bases identical to TRBD2. The length of the CDR3 is 15 residues. Germline V gives CDR1 LGHNA, CDR2 YNFKEQ. Losses at the gene ends were 1 base for V and 2 bases for J; bases not matched to a gene: 3. The CDR3 spells CASSQGAGDTDTQYF. In nucleotides, the CDR3 is TGTGCCAGCAGCCAAGGTGCGGGAGACACAGATACGCAGTATTTT.

This clone appeared once. The J gene is TRBJ1-5, the V gene TRBV6-1; D is unresolved. CDR3 length equals 15 residues. Trimming took off 5 bases at V and 1 base at J, with 12 bases between the two ends. The germline V gene encodes CDR1 MNHNS and CDR2 SASEGT. The CDR3, as DNA: TGTGCCAGCAGTTCCCTCCACACCAGCAATCAGCCCCAGCATTTT. It specifies CASSSLHTSNQPQHF.

This clone is medium-sized by share. The chain uses TRBV19 and TRBJ2-6; tentative D call: TRBD1 (6 bases). In germline, CDR1 is LNHDA, CDR2 SQIVND (reference sequence). This CDR3 comprises 15 residues. The germline V and J ends were trimmed by 9 bases and 0 bases, with 12 bases remaining between them. In nucleotides, the CDR3 is TGTGCCAGCGGGACACCGGACTCTGGGGCCAACGTCCTGACTTTC. Its protein product is CASGTPDSGANVLTF. Full variable domain (missing parts from reference TRBV19 and TRBJ2-6): DGGITQSPKYLFRKEGQNVTLSCEQNLNHDAMYWYRQDPGQGLRLIYYSQIVNDFQKGDIAEGYSVSREKKESFPLTVTSAQKNPTAFYLCASGTPDSGANVLTFGAGSRLTVL.

This chain uses TRBV2 with TRBJ2-2; possibly TRBD2 for D (6 bases). In germline, CDR1 is SNHLY, CDR2 FYNNEI. Trimming removed 6 bases at V and 2 bases at J, with 10 bases between. The length of the CDR3 is 14 residues. CDR3 sequence: CASSTGENTGELFF. CDR3 DNA: TGTGCCAGCAGCACGGGGGAAAACACCGGGGAGCTGTTTTTT.

This clone was counted a few times. V is TRBV6-5 and J is TRBJ2-7, with D possibly being TRBD1 (5 bases). V gave up 5 bases and J gave up 5 bases, with 13 bases separating them. The CDR3 runs 13 residues. The germline V gene encodes CDR1 MNHEY and CDR2 SVGAGI. CDR3 region: CASSPWTRDEQYF. The CDR3 nucleotides read TGTGCCAGCAGTCCCTGGACAAGGGACGAGCAGTACTTC.

V and J are TRBV5-4 and TRBJ2-7, with 7 positions matching TRBD2. Per the germline V gene, CDR1 is SGHNT and CDR2 is YYREEE (reference sequence). After removal of 4 bases from V and 5 bases from J, the junction contained 15 bases not matched to a gene. This CDR3 is built from 16 residues. The CDR3: CASSLGTLTSGDEQYF. CDR3 sequence (DNA): TGTGCCAGCAGCCTGGGAACTTTGACAAGCGGGGACGAGCAGTACTTC.

The CDR3 loop reads CASSLAGVNEQFF. The DNA for the CDR3 is TGTGCCAGCAGCCTAGCGGGAGTCAATGAGCAGTTCTTC. The rearrangement uses TRBV25-1 and TRBJ2-1, with 10 bases matching TRBD2. After removal of 6 bases from V and 6 bases from J, the junction contained 2 bases not matched to a gene. The V gene's germline CDR1 is MGHDK and CDR2 SYGVNS. The CDR3 covers 13 residues.

The chain is built from TRBV9 and TRBJ1-5, with a weak D call TRBD1 (6 bases). The CDR3 consists of 14 residues. Trimming stripped 0 bases from V and 5 bases from J, with 9 bases between. Germline CDR1 is SGDLS and CDR2 is YYNGEE. CDR3 region: CASSVGPGDQPQHF. Here the CDR3 DNA reads TGTGCCAGCAGCGTAGGACCAGGGGATCAGCCCCAGCATTTT.